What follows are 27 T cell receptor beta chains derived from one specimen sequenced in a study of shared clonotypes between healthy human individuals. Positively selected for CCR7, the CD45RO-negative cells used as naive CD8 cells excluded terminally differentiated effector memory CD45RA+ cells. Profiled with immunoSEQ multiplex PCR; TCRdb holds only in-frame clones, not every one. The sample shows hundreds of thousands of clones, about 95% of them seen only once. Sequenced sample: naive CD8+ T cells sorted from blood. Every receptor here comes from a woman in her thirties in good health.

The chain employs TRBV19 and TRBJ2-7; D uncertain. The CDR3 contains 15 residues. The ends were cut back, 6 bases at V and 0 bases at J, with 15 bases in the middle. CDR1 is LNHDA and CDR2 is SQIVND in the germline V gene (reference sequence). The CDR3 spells CASSVTPRSSYEQYF. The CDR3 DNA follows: TGTGCCAGTAGCGTGACTCCCAGGAGCTCCTACGAGCAGTACTTC.

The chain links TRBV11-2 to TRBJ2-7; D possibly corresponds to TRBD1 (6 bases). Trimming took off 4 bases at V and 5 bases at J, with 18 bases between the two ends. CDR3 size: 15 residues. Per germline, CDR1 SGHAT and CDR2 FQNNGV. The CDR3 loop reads CASSYGATGSHEQYF. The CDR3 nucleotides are TGTGCCAGCAGCTATGGGGCCACAGGGTCCCACGAGCAGTACTTC.

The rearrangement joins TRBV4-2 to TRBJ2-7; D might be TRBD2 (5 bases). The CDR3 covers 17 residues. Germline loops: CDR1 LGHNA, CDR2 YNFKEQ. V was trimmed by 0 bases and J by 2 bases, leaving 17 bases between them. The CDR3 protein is CASSQESAADSAYEQYF. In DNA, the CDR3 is TGTGCCAGCAGCCAAGAAAGTGCAGCGGATTCAGCCTACGAGCAGTACTTC.

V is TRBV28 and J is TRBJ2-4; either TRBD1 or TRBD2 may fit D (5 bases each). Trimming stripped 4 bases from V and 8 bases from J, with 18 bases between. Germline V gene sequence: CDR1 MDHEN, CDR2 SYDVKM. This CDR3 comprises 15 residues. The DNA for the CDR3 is TGTGCCAGCAGTTCAATCCGAGGGACCGAGGACATTCAGTACTTC. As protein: CASSSIRGTEDIQYF.

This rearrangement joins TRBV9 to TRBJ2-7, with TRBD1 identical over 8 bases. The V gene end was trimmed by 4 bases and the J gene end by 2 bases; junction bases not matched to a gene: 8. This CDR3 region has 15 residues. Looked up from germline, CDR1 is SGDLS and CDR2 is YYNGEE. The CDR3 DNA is TGTGCCAGCAGCCCCCACGGACAGGGTCCCTACGAGCAGTACTTC. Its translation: CASSPHGQGPYEQYF.

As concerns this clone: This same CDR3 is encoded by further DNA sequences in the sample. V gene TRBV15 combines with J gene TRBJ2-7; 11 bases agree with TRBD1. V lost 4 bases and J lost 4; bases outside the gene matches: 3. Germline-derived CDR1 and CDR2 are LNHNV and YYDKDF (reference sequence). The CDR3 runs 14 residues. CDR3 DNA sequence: TGTGCCACCAGCATCGGGACAGGGGGATACGAGCAGTACTTC. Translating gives CATSIGTGGYEQYF.

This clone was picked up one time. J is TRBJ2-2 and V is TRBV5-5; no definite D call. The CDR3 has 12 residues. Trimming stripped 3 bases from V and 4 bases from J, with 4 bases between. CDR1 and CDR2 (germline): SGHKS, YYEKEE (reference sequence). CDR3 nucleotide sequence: TGTGCCAGCAGCTCCTTCACCGGGGAGCTGTTTTTT. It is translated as CASSSFTGELFF.

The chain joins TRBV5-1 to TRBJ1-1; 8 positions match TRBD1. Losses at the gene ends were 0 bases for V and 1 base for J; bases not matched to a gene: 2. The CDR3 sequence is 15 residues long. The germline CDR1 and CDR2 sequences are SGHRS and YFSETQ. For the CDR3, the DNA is TGCGCCAGCAGCTTGGGGGACAGGAAGAACACTGAAGCTTTCTTT. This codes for CASSLGDRKNTEAFF. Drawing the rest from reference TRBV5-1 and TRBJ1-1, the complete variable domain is KAGVTQTPRYLIKTRGQQVTLSCSPISGHRSVSWYQQTPGQGLQFLFEYFSETQRNKGNFPGRFSGRQFSNSRSEMNVSTLELGDSALYLCASSLGDRKNTEAFFGQGTRLTVV.

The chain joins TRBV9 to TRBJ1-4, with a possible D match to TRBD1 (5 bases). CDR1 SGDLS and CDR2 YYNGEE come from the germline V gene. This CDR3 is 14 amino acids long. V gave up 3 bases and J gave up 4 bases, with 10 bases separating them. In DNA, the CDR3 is TGTGCCAGCAGCGAGTGGGACCTTAATGAAAAACTGTTTTTT. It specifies CASSEWDLNEKLFF.

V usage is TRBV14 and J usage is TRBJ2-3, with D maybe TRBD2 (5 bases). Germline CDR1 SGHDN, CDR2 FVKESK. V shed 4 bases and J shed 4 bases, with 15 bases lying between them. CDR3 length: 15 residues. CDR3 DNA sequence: TGTGCCAGCAGCCGTTCAAGCGGCCTGGCAGATACGCAGTATTTT. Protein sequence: CASSRSSGLADTQYF.

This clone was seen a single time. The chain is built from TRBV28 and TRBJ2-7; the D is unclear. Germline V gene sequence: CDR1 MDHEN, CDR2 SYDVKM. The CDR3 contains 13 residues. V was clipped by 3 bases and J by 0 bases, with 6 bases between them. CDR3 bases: TGTGCCAGCAGTTTGTGGTCCTCCTACGAGCAGTACTTC. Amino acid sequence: CASSLWSSYEQYF.

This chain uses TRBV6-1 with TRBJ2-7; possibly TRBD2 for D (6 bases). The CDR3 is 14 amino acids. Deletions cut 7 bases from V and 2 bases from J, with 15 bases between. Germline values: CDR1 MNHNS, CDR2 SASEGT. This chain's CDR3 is CASMDGGMTYEQYF. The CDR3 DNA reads TGTGCCAGCATGGATGGAGGGATGACCTACGAGCAGTACTTC.

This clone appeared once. CDR3 sequence (DNA): TGTGCCAGCAGCAGGGGGACCAACGAGCAGTACTTC. Translation: CASSRGTNEQYF. The chain combines TRBV9 with TRBJ2-7; D possibly corresponds to TRBD1 (6 bases). V was shortened by 4 bases and J by 5 bases, with 10 bases between the two germline ends. There are 12 residues in the CDR3. Germline loops: CDR1 SGDLS, CDR2 YYNGEE.

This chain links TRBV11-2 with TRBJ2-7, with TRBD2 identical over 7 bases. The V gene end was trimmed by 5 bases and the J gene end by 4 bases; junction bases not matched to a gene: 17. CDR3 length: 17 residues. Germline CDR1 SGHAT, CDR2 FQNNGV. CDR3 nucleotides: TGTGCCAGCAGCCTGGGGGGGACCGGGAGAGTGGGGTACGAGCAGTACTTC. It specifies CASSLGGTGRVGYEQYF.

The CDR3 DNA is TGTGCCAGCAGCTATACACAGGGGAGGGGCAATGAGCAGTTCTTC. Translated: CASSYTQGRGNEQFF. The rearrangement uses TRBV7-2 and TRBJ2-1; either TRBD1 or TRBD2 may supply D (7 bases each). Trimming removed 4 bases at V and 6 bases at J, with 16 bases between. CDR1 SGHTA and CDR2 FQGNSA come from the germline V gene. CDR3 length: 15 residues. The full variable domain, rest sourced from reference TRBV7-2 and TRBJ2-1, is GAGVSQSPSNKVTEKGKDVELRCDPISGHTALYWYRQSLGQGLEFLIYFQGNSAPDKSGLPSDRFSAERTGGSVSTLTIQRTQQEDSAVYLCASSYTQGRGNEQFFGPGTRLTVL.

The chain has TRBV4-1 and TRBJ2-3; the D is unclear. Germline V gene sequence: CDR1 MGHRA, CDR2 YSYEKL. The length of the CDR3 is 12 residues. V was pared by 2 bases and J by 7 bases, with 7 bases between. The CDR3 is CASSQRAHTQYF. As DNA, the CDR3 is TGCGCCAGCAGCCAAAGGGCACATACGCAGTATTTT.

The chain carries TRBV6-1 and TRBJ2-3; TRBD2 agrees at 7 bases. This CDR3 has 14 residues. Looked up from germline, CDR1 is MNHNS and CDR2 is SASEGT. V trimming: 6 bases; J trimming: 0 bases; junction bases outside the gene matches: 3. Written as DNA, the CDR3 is TGTGCCAGCAGCTTTAGCGGGAGCACAGATACGCAGTATTTT. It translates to CASSFSGSTDTQYF.

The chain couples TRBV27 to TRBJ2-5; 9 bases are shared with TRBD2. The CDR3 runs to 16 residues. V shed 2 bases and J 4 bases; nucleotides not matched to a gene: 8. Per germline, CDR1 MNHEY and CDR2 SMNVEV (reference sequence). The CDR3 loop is CASSLLSGRIGETQYF. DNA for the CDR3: TGTGCCAGCAGTTTACTCAGCGGGAGGATAGGAGAGACCCAGTACTTC.

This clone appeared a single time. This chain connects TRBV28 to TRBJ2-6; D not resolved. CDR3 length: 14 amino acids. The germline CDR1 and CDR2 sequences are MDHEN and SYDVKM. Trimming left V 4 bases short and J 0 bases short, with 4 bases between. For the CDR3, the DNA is TGTGCCAGCAGTTCCATCTCTGGGGCCAACGTCCTGACTTTC. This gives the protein CASSSISGANVLTF.

The CDR3, as DNA: TGTGCCAGTAGTATGGGCATCTCCTACGAGCAGTACTTC. Amino acids: CASSMGISYEQYF. The chain is built from TRBV19 and TRBJ2-7; D is ambiguous. With 3 bases removed from V and 0 bases from J, the gap between germline ends came to 6 bases. The CDR3 sequence is 13 residues long. Germline-derived CDR1 and CDR2 are LNHDA and SQIVND (reference sequence).

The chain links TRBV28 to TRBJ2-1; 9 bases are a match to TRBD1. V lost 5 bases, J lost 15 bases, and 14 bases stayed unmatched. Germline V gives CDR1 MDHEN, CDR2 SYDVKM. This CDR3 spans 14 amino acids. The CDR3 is CASSPNSRDRAGFF. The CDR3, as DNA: TGTGCCAGCAGTCCGAACTCCCGGGACAGGGCAGGGTTCTTC.

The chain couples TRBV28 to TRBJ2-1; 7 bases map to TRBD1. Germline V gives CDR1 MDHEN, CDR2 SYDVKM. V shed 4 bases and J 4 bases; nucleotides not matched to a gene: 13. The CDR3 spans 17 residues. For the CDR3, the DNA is TGTGCCAGCAGTTCTTACCGTGAGGGGGCAAATTACAATGAGCAGTTCTTC. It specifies CASSSYREGANYNEQFF.

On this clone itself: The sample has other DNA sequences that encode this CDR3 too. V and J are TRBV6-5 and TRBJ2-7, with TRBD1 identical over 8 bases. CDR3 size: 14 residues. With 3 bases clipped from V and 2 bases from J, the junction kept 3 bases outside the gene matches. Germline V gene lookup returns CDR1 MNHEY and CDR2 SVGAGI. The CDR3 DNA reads TGTGCCAGCAGTTATTCAGGGGGCCCCTACGAGCAGTACTTC. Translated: CASSYSGGPYEQYF.

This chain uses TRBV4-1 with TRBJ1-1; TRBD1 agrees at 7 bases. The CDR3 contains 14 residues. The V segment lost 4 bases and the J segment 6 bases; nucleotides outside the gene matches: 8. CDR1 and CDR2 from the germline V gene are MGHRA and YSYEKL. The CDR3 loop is CASSLHDRDAEAFF. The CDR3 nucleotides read TGCGCCAGCAGCCTCCACGACAGGGACGCTGAAGCTTTCTTT.

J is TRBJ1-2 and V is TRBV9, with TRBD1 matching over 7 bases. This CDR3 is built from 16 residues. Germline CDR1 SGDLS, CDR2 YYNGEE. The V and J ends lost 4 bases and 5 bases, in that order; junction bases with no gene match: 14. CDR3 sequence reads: CASSHTEQGEWYGYTF. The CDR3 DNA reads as TGTGCCAGCAGCCATACCGAGCAGGGGGAATGGTATGGCTACACCTTC.

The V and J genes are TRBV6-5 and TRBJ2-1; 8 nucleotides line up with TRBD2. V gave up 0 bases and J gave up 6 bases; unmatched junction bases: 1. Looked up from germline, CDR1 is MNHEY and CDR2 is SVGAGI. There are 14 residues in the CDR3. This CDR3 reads CASSYSSGSNEQFF. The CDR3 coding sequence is TGTGCCAGCAGTTACTCCAGCGGGAGCAATGAGCAGTTCTTC.

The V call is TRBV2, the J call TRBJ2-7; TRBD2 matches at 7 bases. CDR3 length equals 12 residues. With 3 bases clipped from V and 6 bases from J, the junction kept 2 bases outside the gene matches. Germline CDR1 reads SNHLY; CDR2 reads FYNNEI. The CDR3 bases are TGTGCCAGCAGTGACGGGGGGACCGAGCAGTACTTC. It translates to CASSDGGTEQYF.